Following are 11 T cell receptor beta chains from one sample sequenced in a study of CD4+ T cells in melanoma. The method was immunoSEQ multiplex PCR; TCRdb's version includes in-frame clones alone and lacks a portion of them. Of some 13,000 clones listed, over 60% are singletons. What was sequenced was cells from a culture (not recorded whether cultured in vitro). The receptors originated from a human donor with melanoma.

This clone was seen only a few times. As DNA, the CDR3 is TGTGCCAGCAGCCGCAGACAGGTTGGAGGGGAGCAGTACTTC. Its translation: CASSRRQVGGEQYF. The chain is built from TRBV6-5 and TRBJ2-7, with D perhaps TRBD1 or TRBD2 (6 bases each). The CDR3 totals 14 residues. V lost 6 bases, J lost 7 bases, and 19 bases lay in between. Per the germline V gene, CDR1 is MNHEY and CDR2 is SVGAGI.

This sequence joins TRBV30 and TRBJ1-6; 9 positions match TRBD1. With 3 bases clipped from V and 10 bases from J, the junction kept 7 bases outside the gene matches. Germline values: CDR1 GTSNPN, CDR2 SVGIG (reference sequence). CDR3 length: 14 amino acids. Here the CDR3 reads CAWREGQGWSPLHF. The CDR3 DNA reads TGTGCCTGGAGGGAAGGACAGGGGTGGTCACCCCTCCACTTT.

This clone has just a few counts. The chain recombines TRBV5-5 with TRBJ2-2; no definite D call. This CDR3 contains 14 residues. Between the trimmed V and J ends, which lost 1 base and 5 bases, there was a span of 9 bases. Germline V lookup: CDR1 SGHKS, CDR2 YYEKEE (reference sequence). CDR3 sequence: CASSLLYGTGELFF. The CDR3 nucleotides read TGTGCCAGCAGCTTGCTCTACGGAACCGGGGAGCTGTTTTTT.

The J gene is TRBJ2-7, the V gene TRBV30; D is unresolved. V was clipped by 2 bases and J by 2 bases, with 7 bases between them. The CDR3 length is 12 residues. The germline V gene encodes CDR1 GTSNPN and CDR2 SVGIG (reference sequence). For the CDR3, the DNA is TGTGCCTGGAGTATCCGGGCCTACGAGCAGTACTTC. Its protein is CAWSIRAYEQYF.

The chain's CDR3 is CASSPQPAGAALRKTQYF. The CDR3, as DNA: TGCGCCAGCAGCCCCCAACCAGCGGGGGCCGCCCTTAGGAAGACCCAGTACTTC. The gene calls are TRBV5-1 and TRBJ2-5, with 8 bases fitting TRBD2. After removal of 4 bases from V and 6 bases from J, the junction contained 20 bases not matched to a gene. The CDR3 has 18 amino acids. The V gene's germline CDR1 is SGHRS and CDR2 YFSETQ.

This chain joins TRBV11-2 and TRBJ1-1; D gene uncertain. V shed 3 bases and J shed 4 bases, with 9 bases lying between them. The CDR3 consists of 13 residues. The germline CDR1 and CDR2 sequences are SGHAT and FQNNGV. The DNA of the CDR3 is TGTGCCAGCAGCTTCGGGGAGCGCACTGAAGCTTTCTTT. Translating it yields CASSFGERTEAFF.

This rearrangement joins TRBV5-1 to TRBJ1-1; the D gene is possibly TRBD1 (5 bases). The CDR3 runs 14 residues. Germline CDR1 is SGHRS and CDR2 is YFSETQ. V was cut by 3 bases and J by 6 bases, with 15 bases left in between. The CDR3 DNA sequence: TGCGCCAGCAGCTCGGACATCGGAGGGGCTGAAGCTTTCTTT. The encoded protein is CASSSDIGGAEAFF.

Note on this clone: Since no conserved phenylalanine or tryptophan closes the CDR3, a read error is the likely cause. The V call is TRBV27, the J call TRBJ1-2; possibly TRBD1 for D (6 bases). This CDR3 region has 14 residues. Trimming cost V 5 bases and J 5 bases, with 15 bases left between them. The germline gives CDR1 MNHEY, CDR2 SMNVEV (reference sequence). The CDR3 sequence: CASSTGYGEYGYTS. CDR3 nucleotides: TGTGCCAGCAGTACAGGGTATGGGGAATATGGCTACACCTCC.

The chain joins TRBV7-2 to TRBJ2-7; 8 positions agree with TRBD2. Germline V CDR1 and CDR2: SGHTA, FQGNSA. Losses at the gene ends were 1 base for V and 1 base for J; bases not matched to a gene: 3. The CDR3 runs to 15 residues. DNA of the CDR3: TGTGCCAGCAGCTTAGTCCCGGGAGGGTCCTACGAGCAGTACTTC. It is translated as CASSLVPGGSYEQYF.

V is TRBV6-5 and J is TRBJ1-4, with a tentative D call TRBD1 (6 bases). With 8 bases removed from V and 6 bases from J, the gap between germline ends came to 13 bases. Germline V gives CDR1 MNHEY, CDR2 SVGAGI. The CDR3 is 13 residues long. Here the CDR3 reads CASGTGRHEKLFF. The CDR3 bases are TGTGCCAGCGGTACAGGGCGACATGAAAAACTGTTTTTT.

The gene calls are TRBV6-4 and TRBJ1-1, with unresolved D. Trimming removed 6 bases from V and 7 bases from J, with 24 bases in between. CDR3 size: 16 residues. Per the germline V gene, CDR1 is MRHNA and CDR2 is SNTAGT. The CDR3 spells CASRTPLVSLEGEAFF. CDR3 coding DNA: TGTGCCAGCAGGACGCCACTGGTGTCTCTGGAGGGTGAAGCTTTCTTT.